The rows below give T cell receptor beta chains drawn from one sample of a study of blood T cell repertoires in COVID-19. Repertoires were generated with immunoSEQ multiplex PCR, while TCRdb's copy carries only in-frame clones and drops some. The table shows about 160,000 clones, with over 85% occurring only once. Sequencing was done on a sample of peripheral blood. These receptors originate from a woman in her forties or fifties with acute or convalescent COVID-19. Each CDR3 is given with its conserved first and last residue. Fields, in order: V gene, clone size, D gene, J gene, CDR3 DNA, CDR3 protein. A D gene is named only where the DNA matches it firmly. Clone sizes are given selectively: once, few, many, or a class where the clone is expanded.

>TRBV12-3/TRBV12-4|.|.|TRBJ1-2
TGTGCCAGCAGTCCTCTTTCGGGGGGCTACACCTTC
CASSPLSGGYTF
>TRBV9|once|TRBD1|TRBJ1-1
TGTGCCAGCAGCGAGGGGACAGGGAGGACTGAAGCTTTCTTT
CASSEGTGRTEAFF
>TRBV5-1|.|.|TRBJ1-3
TGCGCCAGCAGCTTGGGTGGGGGCGCCTCTGGAAACACCATATATTTT
CASSLGGGASGNTIYF
>TRBV2|.|.|TRBJ1-3
TGTGCCAGCAGTGGCCGGGGACAACCGGGAAACACCATATATTTT
CASSGRGQPGNTIYF
>TRBV19|.|.|TRBJ2-2
TGTGCCAGTAGTTTGGAGGGGGCGGCCGGGGAGCTGTTTTTT
CASSLEGAAGELFF
>TRBV5-1|.|.|TRBJ1-2
TGCGCCAGCACCCCGGCGGGGGGCGACTATGGCTACACCTTC
CASTPAGGDYGYTF
>TRBV6-5|.|TRBD1|TRBJ1-2
TGTGCCAGCAGGGGACAGGGGGCAGGTAACTATGGCTACACCTTC
CASRGQGAGNYGYTF
>TRBV18|.|.|TRBJ1-1
TGTGCCAGCTCACCAGGAGAATTGAACACTGAAGCTTTCTTT
CASSPGELNTEAFF
>TRBV7-8|.|TRBD2|TRBJ2-5
TGTGCCAGCAGCTTACTAGCGGGAGCTGAGACCCAGTACTTC
CASSLLAGAETQYF
>TRBV2|.|.|TRBJ1-1
TGTGCCAGCAGTGAACCCTTTCCAGGGGACACTGAAGCTTTCTTT
CASSEPFPGDTEAFF
>TRBV6-4|.|.|TRBJ2-7
TGTGCCAGCAGTGACCCGGGGGAGCAGTACTTC
CASSDPGEQYF
>TRBV30|.|TRBD2|TRBJ2-5
TGTGCCTGGACGGGACTAGCGCAAGATAGTATCCAAGAGACCCAGTACTTC
CAWTGLAQDSIQETQYF
>TRBV7-3|.|.|TRBJ2-7
TGTGCCAGCAGCTCTGACGGGACACCGTTGGGCAAGCAGTACTTC
CASSSDGTPLGKQYF
>TRBV5-1|.|TRBD1|TRBJ1-2
TGCGCCAGCAGCTTGGATGCAGGGGGCAGAAGTAATGGCTACACCTTC
CASSLDAGGRSNGYTF
>TRBV19|.|TRBD2|TRBJ2-3
TGTGCCAGTAGTATATCGGCGGGGGGGCCGTCGGATACGCAGTATTTT
CASSISAGGPSDTQYF
>TRBV30|.|TRBD2|TRBJ2-7
TGTGCCTGGAGACCACGGGGGGACTACGAGCAGTACTTC
CAWRPRGDYEQYF
>TRBV4-3|.|.|TRBJ1-3
TGCGCCAGCAGCCAGGAAGGGGGCTCTGGAAACACCATATATTTT
CASSQEGGSGNTIYF
>TRBV28|.|TRBD1|TRBJ2-7
TGTGCCAGCAGCTACGGTGGACAGGGGTACGAGCAGTACTTC
CASSYGGQGYEQYF
>TRBV5-4|.|TRBD2|TRBJ2-5
TGTGCCACCATGGGGGGGGAAGGGACCCAGTACTTC
CATMGGEGTQYF
>TRBV6-5|.|.|TRBJ1-3
TGTGCCAGCACCCCCGGAGAGAGCTCTGGAAACACCATATATTTT
CASTPGESSGNTIYF
>TRBV12-5|.|TRBD1|TRBJ1-5
TGTGCTAGTGGTTTCCCTGGACAGGAGCAGCCCCAGCATTTT
CASGFPGQEQPQHF
>TRBV7-9|.|.|TRBJ1-1
TGTGCCAGCAGCTTAGGGCCCCCTGAAGCTTTCTTT
CASSLGPPEAFF
>TRBV5-1|.|.|TRBJ2-2
TGCGCCAGCAGCGTGGACGGACAGTCCACCGGGGAGCTGTTTTTT
CASSVDGQSTGELFF
>TRBV30|.|.|TRBJ1-2
TGTGCCTGGAGTGTACCCGGGGGGAGCAGGGGCTACACCTTC
CAWSVPGGSRGYTF
>TRBV7-3|.|TRBD1|TRBJ2-1
TGTGCCAGCAGCTTCGGGACAGGGAGTCGTGAGCAGTTCTTC
CASSFGTGSREQFF
>TRBV7-8|.|.|TRBJ1-1
TGTGCCAGCAGCTTACTAGCGTCATGGGAGAGCCACACTGAAGCTTTCTTT
CASSLLASWESHTEAFF
>TRBV29-1|.|.|TRBJ1-3
TGCAGCGTTGCTGGTAAACTCTCTGGAAACACCATATATTTT
CSVAGKLSGNTIYF
>TRBV28|.|TRBD1|TRBJ2-7
TGTGCCAGCAGTCCTGATAGGGGGCCAGAGCAGTACTTC
CASSPDRGPEQYF
>TRBV13|.|.|TRBJ1-5
TGTGCCAGTTATTTCATACAACAGCCCCAGCATTTT
CASYFIQQPQHF
>TRBV13|.|TRBD1|TRBJ1-1
TGTGCCAGCAGCTTAAGGACAGGGGCTTTGAACACTGAAGCTTTCTTT
CASSLRTGALNTEAFF
>TRBV9|.|TRBD2|TRBJ2-2
TGTGCCAGCAGCGTAGGGACTAGCGGACTCACCGGGGAGCTGTTTTTT
CASSVGTSGLTGELFF
>TRBV27|.|.|TRBJ2-3
TGTGCCAGCAGTTTGCAGGGGTCCTCCAGAGATACGCAGTATTTT
CASSLQGSSRDTQYF
>TRBV24-1|once|TRBD2|TRBJ2-1
TGTGCCACCAGTGACCCTAGCGGGAGCAGCAATGAGCAGTTCTTC
CATSDPSGSSNEQFF
>TRBV12-3/TRBV12-4|.|.|TRBJ2-1
TGTGCCAGCAGTATTGGCGGGGAGCAGTTCTTC
CASSIGGEQFF
>TRBV7-9|.|.|TRBJ1-5
TGTGCCAGCAGCTTAAGGCGGAATCAGCCCCAGCATTTT
CASSLRRNQPQHF
>TRBV7-2|.|TRBD2|TRBJ2-1
TGTGCCAGCAGCACAAGCGGGAGCTACTACAATGAGCAGTTCTTC
CASSTSGSYYNEQFF
>TRBV7-9|.|TRBD1|TRBJ2-1
TGTGCCAGCAGCCCACCCGGGACAGGGGGCGATGAGCAGTTCTTC
CASSPPGTGGDEQFF
>TRBV19|.|.|TRBJ1-5
TGTGCCAGTAGTAGGACAGAGCAATCATATCCCCAGCATTTT
CASSRTEQSYPQHF
>TRBV25-1|.|.|TRBJ1-5
TGTGCCAGCAGTCACGGAGGGAGCAATCAGCCCCAGCATTTT
CASSHGGSNQPQHF
>TRBV9|.|.|TRBJ2-3
TGTGCCAGCAGTTCTCGGGCCCTGGCGGGGGATACGCAGTATTTT
CASSSRALAGDTQYF
>TRBV19|.|TRBD1|TRBJ1-1
TGTGCCAGTAGTCCGGGACAGGGAAACACTGAAGCTTTCTTT
CASSPGQGNTEAFF
>TRBV19|.|TRBD1|TRBJ1-5
TGTGCCAGTAGTACAGGAGGGACAGCTAATCAGCCCCAGCATTTT
CASSTGGTANQPQHF
>TRBV7-9|.|.|TRBJ1-2
TGTGCCAGCAGCCCCCCACAGGGCTTCCTTGACTATGGCTACACCTTC
CASSPPQGFLDYGYTF
>TRBV24-1|.|TRBD1|TRBJ2-7
TGTGCCACCTCGTTTCCGGGACAGAGCTACGAGCAGTACTTC
CATSFPGQSYEQYF
>TRBV21-1|.|.|TRBJ2-1
TGTGCCAGCAGCAAAGCCCAATGGCGCGGGAGGTCCTATTCCTACAATGAGCAGTTCTTC
CASSKAQWRGRSYSYNEQFF
>TRBV9|.|.|TRBJ1-3
TGTGCCAGCAGCGTAGAGGGGGTCGGCGGAAACACCATATATTTT
CASSVEGVGGNTIYF
>TRBV30|.|TRBD2|TRBJ2-7
TGTGCCTGGAGTAGTGGGACTACCCCCGGGGGCTACGAGCAGTACTTC
CAWSSGTTPGGYEQYF
>TRBV28|.|TRBD1|TRBJ1-6
TGTGCCAGCAGCACATCCGGGACAGGGAATTCACCCCTCCACTTT
CASSTSGTGNSPLHF
>TRBV30|.|TRBD1|TRBJ1-5
TGTGCCTGGAGTGTCGGGACAGGGGATCAGCCCCAGCATTTT
CAWSVGTGDQPQHF
>TRBV19|.|.|TRBJ1-1
TGTGCCAGTAGTACCCTGGACAGGAACACTGAAGCTTTCTTT
CASSTLDRNTEAFF
>TRBV7-6|.|TRBD1|TRBJ1-5
TGTGCCAGCAGCCCGGACAGGTATAGCAATCAGCCCCAGCATTTT
CASSPDRYSNQPQHF
>TRBV30|.|TRBD1|TRBJ1-2
TGTGCCTGGACCCATCGGGGGACAGGTCGGACCTTC
CAWTHRGTGRTF